The 20 T cell receptor beta chains presented below share a single source sample, sequenced in a study of CD8 T cells in ankylosing spondylitis. For these TCRs, the target antigens are not known. MiXCR, run by TCRdb on the 5' RACE reads, gives a single entry per CDR3 protein. Of around 440,000 distinct CDR3 sequences in the sample, roughly 18% were seen once. Points from the study as a whole: It appeared that ankylosing spondylitis blood was characterized by a TCR beta motif of eight highly homologous variants.

The specimen sequenced was blood, either unsorted or a sorted T cell fraction (not recorded which). Receptor source: a male donor with ankylosing spondylitis.

This clonotype has a count of ten or more. The chain is built from TRBV12-3 or TRBV12-4 and TRBJ2-3, with D possibly matching TRBD2 (7 bases). The V end lost 8 bases, the J end lost 6 bases, and 21 bases lay between the germline ends. This CDR3 has 15 amino acids. This CDR3 reads CASCRGGGPQDTQYF. CDR3 nucleotides: TGTGCCAGCTGCCGAGGGGGGGGCCCCCAGGATACGCAGTATTTT.

This clonotype turned up a few times. The V and J genes are TRBV11-2 and TRBJ2-1; 10 bases agree with TRBD2. V was pared by 0 bases and J by 0 bases, with 8 bases of the junction left unmatched. The CDR3 is made up of 19 amino acids. Germline V lookup: CDR1 SGHAT, CDR2 FQNNGV. The CDR3 spells CASSLDGTSALSSYNEQFF. CDR3 sequence (DNA): TGTGCCAGCAGCTTAGATGGGACTAGCGCCTTGAGCTCCTACAATGAGCAGTTCTTC. Together with reference TRBV11-2 and TRBJ2-1, the CDR3 gives the full variable domain: EAGVAQSPRYKIIEKRQSVAFWCNPISGHATLYWYQQILGQGPKLLIQFQNNGVVDDSQLPKDRFSAERLKGVDSTLKIQPAKLEDSAVYLCASSLDGTSALSSYNEQFFGPGTRLTVL.

The chain recombines TRBV4-1 with TRBJ2-1; TRBD2 is a possible D gene (6 bases). The CDR3 totals 16 residues. Trimming stripped 1 base from V and 6 bases from J, with 16 bases between. Looked up from germline, CDR1 is MGHRA and CDR2 is YSYEKL. In nucleotides, the CDR3 is TGCGCCAGCAGCCAAGTAATTGGGGAGGTCGGCAATGAGCAGTTCTTC. Translating gives CASSQVIGEVGNEQFF.

The chain recombines TRBV20-1 with TRBJ1-5; 8 nucleotides agree with TRBD1. The CDR3 loop spans 17 amino acids. V was pared by 1 base and J by 0 bases, with 8 bases of the junction left unmatched. Germline values: CDR1 DFQATT, CDR2 SNEGSKA (reference sequence). CDR3 protein: CSARVAGQGYSNQPQHF. The CDR3 DNA reads as TGCAGTGCTAGAGTGGCCGGACAGGGCTATAGCAATCAGCCCCAGCATTTT.

This clonotype has a handful of counts. This chain joins TRBV3-1 and TRBJ2-1; D call uncertain. Germline lookup yields CDR1 LGHDT and CDR2 YNNKEL (reference sequence). The germline V and J ends were trimmed by 1 base and 12 bases, with 10 bases remaining between them. This CDR3 region has 12 residues. CDR3 sequence (DNA): TGTGCCAGCAGCCAAGGACTCAGAGCGCAGTTCTTC. Translating it yields CASSQGLRAQFF.

The V gene is TRBV20-1, the J gene TRBJ2-6, with D hard to call. Germline lookup yields CDR1 DFQATT and CDR2 SNEGSKA (reference sequence). The CDR3 extends over 13 amino acids. The V gene lost 3 bases and the J gene lost 2 bases, with 5 bases spanning the gap. CDR3 protein: CSASRPGANVLTF. The CDR3, as DNA: TGCAGTGCTAGCCGGCCTGGGGCCAACGTCCTGACTTTC.

This clonotype has only a few counts. The chain uses TRBV5-1 and TRBJ2-7; 8 nucleotides line up with TRBD2. CDR1 and CDR2 (germline): SGHRS, YFSETQ. J lost 1 base, V lost 1 base, and 4 bases had no gene match. The CDR3 extends over 15 amino acids. The CDR3 sequence: CASSLSGSASYEQYF. As DNA, the CDR3 is TGCGCCAGCAGCTTGAGCGGGAGTGCGTCCTACGAGCAGTACTTC.

This clonotype was counted a few times. The rearrangement uses TRBV29-1 and TRBJ2-1; TRBD1 agrees at 8 bases. This CDR3 comprises 12 residues. The V and J ends lost 3 bases and 8 bases, in that order; junction bases with no gene match: 3. Germline V CDR1 and CDR2: SQVTM, ANQGSEA. The CDR3 sequence is CSVETGVDEQFF. CDR3 nucleotides: TGCAGCGTTGAGACAGGGGTCGATGAGCAGTTCTTC.

This clonotype has only a few counts. The chain links TRBV2 to TRBJ2-6; D is perhaps TRBD2 (5 bases). Germline V gives CDR1 SNHLY, CDR2 FYNNEI. The CDR3 runs 17 residues. The V gene lost 3 bases and the J gene lost 0 bases, with 12 bases spanning the gap. The chain's CDR3 is CASSDERKSSGANVLTF. DNA for the CDR3: TGTGCCAGCAGTGATGAGCGGAAAAGCTCTGGGGCCAACGTCCTGACTTTC.

In DNA, the CDR3 is TGTGCCAGCAGTTACGGGGGCAGAAGAGGGGAGCTGTTTTTT. Its protein is CASSYGGRRGELFF. The V gene is TRBV6-2 or TRBV6-3, the J gene TRBJ2-2; a weak D match, TRBD1 (6 bases). Trimming cost V 2 bases and J 8 bases, with 12 bases left between them. Germline V gene data show CDR1 as MNHEY and CDR2 as SVGEGT. This CDR3 is built from 14 residues.

In this sample, this clonotype turned up a few times. The J gene is TRBJ2-3, the V gene TRBV11-2; maybe TRBD1 (6 bases). This CDR3 has 12 amino acids. Trimming removed 5 bases at V and 9 bases at J, with 12 bases between. Germline V CDR1 and CDR2: SGHAT, FQNNGV. This CDR3 reads CASSRGHETQYF. CDR3 in DNA: TGTGCCAGCAGCCGGGGACATGAGACGCAGTATTTT.

This clonotype was seen more than once but under ten times. The chain joins TRBV10-3 to TRBJ1-3; 8 bases fit TRBD1. The V gene's germline CDR1 is ENHRY and CDR2 SYGVKD. Trimming at V came to 5 bases and at J to 2 bases, leaving 5 bases not matched to a gene. CDR3 size: 15 residues. CDR3 loop: CAISPTTGAGNTIYF. The CDR3 nucleotides are TGTGCCATCAGTCCAACGACAGGGGCTGGAAACACCATATATTTT.

This sequence joins TRBV7-9 and TRBJ2-7, with TRBD2 matching over 12 bases. CDR1 and CDR2 from the germline V gene are SEHNR and FQNEAQ (reference sequence). This CDR3 spans 12 amino acids. The V and J ends lost 5 bases and 10 bases, in that order; junction bases with no gene match: 3. The CDR3 DNA reads as TGTGCCAGCAGCCCTAGCGGGAGGGGACAGTACTTC. It yields the protein CASSPSGRGQYF.

This clonotype has only a few counts. This chain links TRBV9 with TRBJ2-5, with 16 bases lining up with TRBD2. CDR1 is SGDLS, CDR2 YYNGEE, per germline. With 7 bases clipped from V and 4 bases from J, the junction kept 7 bases outside the gene matches. The CDR3 sequence is 16 residues long. The DNA of the CDR3 is TGTGCCAGCGAGACCGGGACTAGCGGGAGGGGAGAGACCCAGTACTTC. Translating it yields CASETGTSGRGETQYF.

This clonotype was observed many times. V and J are TRBV5-5 and TRBJ2-1, with 9 bases lining up with TRBD2. The CDR3 contains 16 residues. J was trimmed by 5 bases and V by 4 bases; bases with no gene match: 10. Looked up from germline, CDR1 is SGHKS and CDR2 is YYEKEE (reference sequence). The CDR3 here is CASSNSLGLADNEQFF. The CDR3 nucleotides are TGTGCCAGCAGCAACTCCTTGGGACTAGCAGACAATGAGCAGTTCTTC.

This rearrangement joins TRBV19 to TRBJ2-2, with D possibly matching TRBD1 (8 bases). The CDR3 contains 16 residues. From germline, CDR1 is LNHDA and CDR2 SQIVND (reference sequence). Trimming cost V 5 bases and J 5 bases, with 18 bases left between them. This chain's CDR3 is CASSQGARERTGELFF. CDR3 DNA: TGTGCCAGTAGTCAGGGGGCGCGGGAGAGGACCGGGGAGCTGTTTTTT. The full variable domain, its missing parts supplied by reference TRBV19 and TRBJ2-2, is DGGITQSPKYLFRKEGQNVTLSCEQNLNHDAMYWYRQDPGQGLRLIYYSQIVNDFQKGDIAEGYSVSREKKESFPLTVTSAQKNPTAFYLCASSQGARERTGELFFGEGSRLTVL.

This clonotype was detected a few times. This rearrangement joins TRBV20-1 to TRBJ1-1; 7 bases match TRBD1. In germline, CDR1 is DFQATT, CDR2 SNEGSKA (reference sequence). J gave up 5 bases and V 5 bases, and 5 bases lay outside the gene matches. There are 12 residues in the CDR3. The DNA for the CDR3 is TGCAGTGCTGCGACAGGGCGGACTGAAGCTTTCTTT. Protein product: CSAATGRTEAFF.

This chain uses TRBV19 with TRBJ1-1; TRBD1 might be the D (6 bases). Between the trimmed V and J ends, which lost 6 bases and 0 bases, there was a span of 11 bases. The CDR3 is 14 amino acids. The germline gives CDR1 LNHDA, CDR2 SQIVND (reference sequence). CDR3 sequence reads: CASRGTSLNTEAFF. The CDR3 nucleotides are TGTGCCAGTAGGGGGACATCCTTGAACACTGAAGCTTTCTTT.

In this sample, this clonotype turned up a few times. The chain employs TRBV5-1 and TRBJ2-7; TRBD2 aligns across 11 bases. Germline CDR1 and CDR2: SGHRS and YFSETQ. CDR3 length: 17 amino acids. V lost 4 bases and J lost 0; bases outside the gene matches: 9. CDR3 sequence: CASSSRTSGLSSYEQYF. In nucleotides, the CDR3 is TGCGCCAGCAGCAGTCGGACTAGCGGGTTAAGCTCCTACGAGCAGTACTTC.

The CDR3 bases are TGCAGTGCTAGAGCTCCGGGACTTTCGAACACTGAAGCTTTCTTT. It specifies CSARAPGLSNTEAFF. V usage is TRBV20-1 and J usage is TRBJ1-1, with D possibly TRBD1 on 5 matching bases. Trimming removed 1 base from V and 1 base from J, with 13 bases in between. The CDR3 has 15 amino acids. The V gene's germline CDR1 is DFQATT and CDR2 SNEGSKA (reference sequence).